This T cell receptor (beta chain) was profiled in a study of T-cell memory formation after mild COVID-19 (TCRdb year 2021). Study-wide context: TCR sequence clusters from the two donors were found to be largely donor specific. Longitudinal TCRalpha and TCRbeta repertoire sequencing tracked T-cell clones expanding and contracting after mild COVID-19 in a couple of donors. Two young, previously healthy adult volunteers, one female and one male, were included in the cohort.

As regards this clonotype: Its antigen has not been determined. Base quality data are lacking; no much larger clone is found one base away.

Overall study outcomes, separate from this receptor: From day 15 to 85, contracting clones showed balanced CD4/CD8 phenotypes, whereas a second wave of clones that expanded from day 15 to 37 leaned towards CD4+. Some responding clones were detected in pre-infection memory, which suggested that pre-existing cross-reactive memory T cells had joined the SARS-CoV-2 response. The study included only a couple of mild cases, and larger cohorts that include severe cases with pre-infection samples were judged to be necessary. Contracting CD4+ clones were found mainly in CM and EM memory subsets, while CD8+ clones were enriched in EMRA. The second-wave clones that peaked on day 37 were not confirmed to be SARS-CoV-2 specific.

Sequencing used an Illumina NovaSeq 6000. cDNA libraries for TCRalpha and TCRbeta were prepared by 5'RACE using constant-segment primers, with sample barcodes and unique molecular identifiers added. RNA was extracted from every sample with Trizol reagent. The libraries were amplified in two PCR steps, and the second step added a second sample barcode and Illumina TruSeq adapters. The libraries were sequenced on an Illumina NovaSeq using 2 x 150 bp paired-end reads. The paper's processing steps were these. With migec v1.2.7, reads were demultiplexed and then collapsed into UMI-guided consensus sequences. With mixcr v2.1.11, UMI consensuses were aligned to TRA and TRB V and J templates and assembled into clonotypes. Expanded or contracted clonotypes were those called significant by both edgeR and NoisET, with noise models trained on biological replicates. For edgeR calls, the cutoffs were a false discovery rate-adjusted p below 0.01 and a log2 fold-change threshold of 1. As an exploratory analysis of dynamics, PCA with hierarchical clustering was applied to max-normalized trajectories of the 1000 most abundant clonotypes. The CD4 or CD8 phenotype of responding clones was assigned using the separately sequenced CD4+ and CD8+ repertoires. The public reads were quality trimmed at Q25 with fastp and then assembled into clones with MiXCR by TCRdb, keeping productive beta chains. Rows matching on CDR3 protein sequence are summarized as one entry with the most common DNA and genes. TCRdb's processing, not the study's, gives the V and J calls here. For this sample the table gives some 410,000 distinct CDR3 sequences, of which around 22% were detected only once. 10% to 15% of the sample belongs to the ten largest clones.

Ficoll-Paque density gradient centrifugation was the method used to isolate PBMCs. Relative to germline, V is 3 bases shorter and J is 3 bases shorter, with 11 bases between their ends. The germline V gene encodes CDR1 KGHDR and CDR2 SFDVKD. The CDR3 contains 14 residues, cysteine and phenylalanine counted. Only the CDR3 DNA is retained, 42 bases long and in frame from the first base. The chain is encoded by TRBV24-1 joined to TRBJ2-7; the D segment may tentatively be TRBD1 or TRBD2, each giving 6 matched bases. This sequence originates from an adult woman who had mild COVID-19 (a few samples of this study predate the infection). The sample titles of this study are shuffled in the database, so cell type and time point are left out; the donor was told from shared clones. The sequenced sample consisted of PBMCs or a T cell subset sorted from them (not recorded which). CDR3 sequence: CATSDRGPHYEQYF. The bases read TGTGCCACCAGTGATCGGGGGCCCCACTACGAGCAGTACTTC.